Below are 15 T cell receptor beta chains sequenced from a single sample in a study of cytomegalovirus exposure and HLA in healthy donors. The protocol was immunoSEQ multiplex PCR, while the TCRdb copy is restricted to in-frame clones and leaves out a portion. The sample contains about 200,000 clones, less than 85% of which appear only once. The sequencing input was PBMCs. The receptor source for this set is a woman younger than 30 in good health and CMV-seronegative.

The rearrangement uses TRBV7-8 and TRBJ1-3, with 7 bases that match TRBD1. This CDR3 comprises 15 residues. Germline trimming cut 8 bases from V and 4 bases from J; bases unmatched to any gene: 11. The V gene's germline CDR1 is SGHVS and CDR2 FQNEAQ. DNA of the CDR3: TGTGCCAGCGCCCTCCTTGACAGGGTCGGAAACACCATATATTTT. Protein product: CASALLDRVGNTIYF.

The J gene is TRBJ2-3, the V gene TRBV5-1, with D maybe TRBD2 (5 bases). The CDR3 loop spans 15 amino acids. CDR1 and CDR2 from the germline V gene are SGHRS and YFSETQ. V gave up 5 bases and J gave up 4 bases, with 17 bases separating them. CDR3 nucleotides: TGCGCCAGCAGACCACTAGGAAGTGTCTCAGATACGCAGTATTTT. Translated, it gives CASRPLGSVSDTQYF.

This clone appeared a few times. The chain has TRBV30 and TRBJ1-5; D gene ambiguous. The CDR3 is made up of 13 amino acids. Trimming left V 0 bases short and J 5 bases short, with 8 bases between. CDR1 and CDR2 (germline): GTSNPN, SVGIG (reference sequence). The CDR3 loop reads CAWSVQDHQPQHF. In DNA form, the CDR3 reads TGTGCCTGGAGTGTACAAGATCATCAGCCCCAGCATTTT. Based on the CDR3 plus reference TRBV30 and TRBJ1-5, the full variable domain is SQTIHQWPATLVQPVGSPLSLECTVEGTSNPNLYWYRQAAGRGLQLLFYSVGIGQISSEVPQNLSASRPQDRQFILSSKKLLLSDSGFYLCAWSVQDHQPQHFGDGTRLSIL.

The genes are TRBV6-1 and TRBJ1-3; 9 bases fit TRBD1. V lost 6 bases and J lost 11; bases outside the gene matches: 8. This CDR3 has 13 residues. From germline, CDR1 is MNHNS and CDR2 SASEGT. The CDR3 is CASSGQGYGPIYF. DNA for the CDR3: TGTGCCAGCAGCGGACAGGGGTACGGCCCCATATATTTT.

The CDR3 reads CASSVGQSYTGELFF. The CDR3 DNA is TGTGCCAGCAGCGTAGGGCAGTCGTACACCGGGGAGCTGTTTTTT. The chain uses TRBV9 and TRBJ2-2, with unresolved D. The CDR3 has 15 amino acids. The V end was cut by 0 bases, the J end by 3 bases, with 9 bases between. Germline V gene sequence: CDR1 SGDLS, CDR2 YYNGEE.

The genes are TRBV27 and TRBJ2-5; D possibly corresponds to TRBD2 (6 bases). Per the germline V gene, CDR1 is MNHEY and CDR2 is SMNVEV (reference sequence). V lost 6 bases, J lost 1 base, and 15 bases lay in between. The CDR3 totals 15 residues. This CDR3 is CASSDRRGVQETQYF. The CDR3 DNA reads TGTGCCAGCAGCGACCGGCGGGGCGTCCAAGAGACCCAGTACTTC.

This chain joins TRBV9 and TRBJ2-3, with 12 bases identical to TRBD2. The CDR3 spans 17 residues. V lost 0 bases and J lost 4; bases outside the gene matches: 6. Germline V gene lookup returns CDR1 SGDLS and CDR2 YYNGEE. The CDR3 reads CASSVAPLAGGADTQYF. The CDR3 DNA reads TGTGCCAGCAGCGTAGCTCCCCTAGCGGGAGGGGCAGATACGCAGTATTTT.

The rearrangement uses TRBV10-3 and TRBJ1-5; 10 nucleotides align to TRBD1. The germline CDR1 and CDR2 sequences are ENHRY and SYGVKD. This CDR3 is built from 14 residues. The V segment lost 6 bases and the J segment 3 bases; nucleotides outside the gene matches: 2. In DNA form, the CDR3 reads TGTGCCATCAGGGGGACAGGGGCCAATCAGCCCCAGCATTTT. It yields the protein CAIRGTGANQPQHF.

This chain connects TRBV27 to TRBJ2-3; a possible D gene is TRBD1 (6 bases). This CDR3 region has 16 residues. Germline-derived CDR1 and CDR2 are MNHEY and SMNVEV (reference sequence). Deletions cut 2 bases from V and 7 bases from J, with 19 bases between. The CDR3 loop is CASSLPSRQGMNTQYF. CDR3 DNA: TGTGCCAGCAGTTTACCTTCGAGGCAGGGGATGAATACGCAGTATTTT.

This clone was picked up a small number of times. The genes are TRBV11-3 and TRBJ2-5, with 14 bases aligning to TRBD2. CDR1 is SGHNT and CDR2 is YENEEA in the germline V gene. V lost 5 bases, J lost 3 bases, and 8 bases stayed unmatched. The CDR3 covers 17 residues. CDR3 region: CASSPGLAGDGEETQYF. Here the CDR3 DNA reads TGTGCCAGCAGCCCGGGACTAGCGGGGGATGGCGAAGAGACCCAGTACTTC.

This clone was detected ten times or more. The chain combines TRBV5-1 with TRBJ2-2, with D possibly called TRBD1 or TRBD2 (5 bases each). The CDR3 contains 13 residues. The ends were cut back, 2 bases at V and 6 bases at J, with 8 bases in the middle. Germline V gene data show CDR1 as SGHRS and CDR2 as YFSETQ. DNA for the CDR3: TGCGCCAGCAGCTTTTGGGGACCCGGGGAGCTGTTTTTT. It is translated as CASSFWGPGELFF.

The chain joins TRBV4-1 to TRBJ2-1; D is possibly TRBD2 (5 bases). CDR3 length: 14 amino acids. Between the trimmed V and J ends, which lost 1 base and 8 bases, there was a span of 12 bases. Looked up from germline, CDR1 is MGHRA and CDR2 is YSYEKL. In DNA form, the CDR3 reads TGCGCCAGCAGCCAAGTTGCACTAGTTCATGAGCAGTTCTTC. Its translation is CASSQVALVHEQFF.

V is TRBV28 and J is TRBJ1-2; no definite D call. The CDR3 contains 16 residues. V was trimmed by 6 bases and J by 1 base, leaving 18 bases between them. Germline assignment: CDR1 MDHEN and CDR2 SYDVKM. The CDR3 DNA reads as TGTGCCAGCAGGGGGAGCACGGTCCGGATTAACTATGGCTACACCTTC. Residues: CASRGSTVRINYGYTF.

This clone was recorded many times. V is TRBV29-1 and J is TRBJ1-2; a weak D match, TRBD1 (6 bases). Germline CDR1 reads SQVTM; CDR2 reads ANQGSEA. The CDR3 is 12 amino acids. V lost 2 bases and J 7 bases, leaving 11 bases between the germline ends. CDR3 in amino acids: CSVERTGTGYTF. DNA of the CDR3: TGCAGCGTTGAACGTACAGGGACTGGCTACACCTTC.

This chain uses TRBV21-1 with TRBJ1-2; the D call in the table, TRBD1, was not verified against the DNA. TRBV21-1 is shown as a pseudogene. CDR3 length: 15 amino acids. The DNA for the CDR3 is TGTGCCAGCAGCCTTGGGACAGGCGATGGGTATGGCTACACCTTC. It translates to CASSLGTGDGYGYTF.